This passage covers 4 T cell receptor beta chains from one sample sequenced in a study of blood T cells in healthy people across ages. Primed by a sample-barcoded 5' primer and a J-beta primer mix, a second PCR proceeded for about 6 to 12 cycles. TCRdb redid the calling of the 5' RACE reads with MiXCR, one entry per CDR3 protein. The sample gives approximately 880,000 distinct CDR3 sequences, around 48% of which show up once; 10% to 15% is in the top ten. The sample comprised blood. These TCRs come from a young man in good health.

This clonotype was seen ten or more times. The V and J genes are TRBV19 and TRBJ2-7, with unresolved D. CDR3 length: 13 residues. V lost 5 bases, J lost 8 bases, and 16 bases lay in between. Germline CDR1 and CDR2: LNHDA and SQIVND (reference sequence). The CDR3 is CASSPSGLLKQYF. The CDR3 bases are TGTGCCAGTAGTCCCTCCGGCCTATTAAAGCAGTACTTC.

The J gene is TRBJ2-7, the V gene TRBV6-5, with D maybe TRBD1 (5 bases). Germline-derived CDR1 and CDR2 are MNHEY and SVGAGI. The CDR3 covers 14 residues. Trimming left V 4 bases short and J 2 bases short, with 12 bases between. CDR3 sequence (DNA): TGTGCCAGCAGTTTCCAGGGTGGAACCTACGAGCAGTACTTC. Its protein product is CASSFQGGTYEQYF.

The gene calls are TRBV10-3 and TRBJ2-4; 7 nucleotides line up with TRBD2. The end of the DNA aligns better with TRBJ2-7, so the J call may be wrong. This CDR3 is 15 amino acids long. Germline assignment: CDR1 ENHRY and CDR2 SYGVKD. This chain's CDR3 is CAISGSPSGTYEQYF. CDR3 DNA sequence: TGTGCCATCAGTGGGTCTCCTAGCGGCACCTACGAGCAGTACTTC.

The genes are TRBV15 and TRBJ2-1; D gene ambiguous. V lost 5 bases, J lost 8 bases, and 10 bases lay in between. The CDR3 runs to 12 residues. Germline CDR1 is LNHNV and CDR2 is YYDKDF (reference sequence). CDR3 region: CATSSIRDEQFF. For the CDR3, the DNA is TGTGCCACCAGCTCCATCCGGGATGAGCAGTTCTTC. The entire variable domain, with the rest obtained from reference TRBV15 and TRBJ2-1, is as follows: DAMVIQNPRYQVTQFGKPVTLSCSQTLNHNVMYWYQQKSSQAPKLLFHYYDKDFNNEADTPDNFQSRRPNTSFCFLDIRSPGLGDTAMYLCATSSIRDEQFFGPGTRLTVL.